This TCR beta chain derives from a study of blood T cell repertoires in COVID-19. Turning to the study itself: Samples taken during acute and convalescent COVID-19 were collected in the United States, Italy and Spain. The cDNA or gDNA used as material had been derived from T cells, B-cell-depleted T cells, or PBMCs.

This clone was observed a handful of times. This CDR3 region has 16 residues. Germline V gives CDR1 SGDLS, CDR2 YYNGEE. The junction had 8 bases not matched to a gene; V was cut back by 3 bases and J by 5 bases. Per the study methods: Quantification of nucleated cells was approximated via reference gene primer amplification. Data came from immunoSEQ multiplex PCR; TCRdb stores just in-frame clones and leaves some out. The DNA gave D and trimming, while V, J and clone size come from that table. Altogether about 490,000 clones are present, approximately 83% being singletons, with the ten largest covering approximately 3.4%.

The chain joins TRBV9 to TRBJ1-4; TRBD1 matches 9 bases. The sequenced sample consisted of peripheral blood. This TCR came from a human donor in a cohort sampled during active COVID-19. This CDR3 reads CASSAPTGTGNEKLFF. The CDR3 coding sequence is TGTGCCAGCAGCGCCCCCACCGGGACAGGGAATGAAAAACTGTTTTTT. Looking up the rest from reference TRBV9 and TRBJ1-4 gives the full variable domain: DSGVTQTPKHLITATGQRVTLRCSPRSGDLSVYWYQQSLDQGLQFLIQYYNGEERAKGNILERFSAQQFPDLHSELNLSSLELGDSALYFCASSAPTGTGNEKLFFGSGTQLSVL.